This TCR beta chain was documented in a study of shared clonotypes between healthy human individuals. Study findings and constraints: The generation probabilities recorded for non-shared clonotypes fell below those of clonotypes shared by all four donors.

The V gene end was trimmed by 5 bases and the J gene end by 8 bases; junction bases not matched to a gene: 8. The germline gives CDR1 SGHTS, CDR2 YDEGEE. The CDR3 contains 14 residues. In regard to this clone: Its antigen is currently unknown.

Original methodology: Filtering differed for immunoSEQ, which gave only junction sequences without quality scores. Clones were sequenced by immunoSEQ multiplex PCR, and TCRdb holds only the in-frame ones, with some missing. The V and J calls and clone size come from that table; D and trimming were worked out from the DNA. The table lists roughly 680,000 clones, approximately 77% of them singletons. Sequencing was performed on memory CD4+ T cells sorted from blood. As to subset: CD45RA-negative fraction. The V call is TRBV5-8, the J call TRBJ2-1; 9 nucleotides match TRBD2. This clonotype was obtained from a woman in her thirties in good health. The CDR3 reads CASRSAGGFHEQFF. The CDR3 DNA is TGTGCCAGCAGGTCGGCGGGAGGGTTCCATGAGCAGTTCTTC. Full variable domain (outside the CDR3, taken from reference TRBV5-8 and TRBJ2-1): EAGVTQSPTHLIKTRGQQATLRCSPISGHTSVYWYQQALGLGLQFLLWYDEGEERNRGNFPPRFSGRQFPNYSSELNVNALELEDSALYLCASRSAGGFHEQFFGPGTRLTVL.